This T cell receptor beta chain was retrieved from a study of T cells in localized non-small cell lung cancer. Study results and limitations: There was an association of higher blood T cell density with longer overall survival. Paired adjacent lung recovered a median roughly 54 of the top 100 tumor clones. Heterogeneity remains possible, as sequencing covered one tumor region only. Of the tissues analyzed, uninvolved adjacent lung showed maximal T cell clonality, greater than tumor.

The CDR3 totals 15 residues. Looked up from germline, CDR1 is SGHAT and CDR2 is FQDESV (reference sequence). With 4 bases removed from V and 4 bases from J, the gap between germline ends came to 16 bases. Produced via immunoSEQ multiplex PCR; TCRdb's table is partial and in-frame only. The sample lists approximately 41,000 clones; 86% were seen once. A word on this clone: Its antigen is not identified.

The starting material was peripheral blood mononuclear cells, obtained before any cancer treatment. This receptor was identified in a male donor aged 60 or over with stage II lung adenocarcinoma. The V gene is TRBV11-1, the J gene TRBJ1-2, with D possibly being TRBD1 (5 bases). This CDR3 is CASSSAAGTLYGYTF. The CDR3 bases are TGTGCCAGCAGCTCCGCCGCAGGGACCCTCTATGGCTACACCTTC.